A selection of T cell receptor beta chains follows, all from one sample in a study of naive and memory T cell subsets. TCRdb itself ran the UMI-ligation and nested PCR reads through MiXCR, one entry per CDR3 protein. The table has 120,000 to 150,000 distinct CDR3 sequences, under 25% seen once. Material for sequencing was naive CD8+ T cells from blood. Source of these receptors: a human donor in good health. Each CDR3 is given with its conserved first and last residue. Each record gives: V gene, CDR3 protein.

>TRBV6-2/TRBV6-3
CASSSTFTGLNEQFF
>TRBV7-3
CASSVSYNEQFF
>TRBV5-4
CASSPENRGETQYF
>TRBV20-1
CSAREPNSNQPQHF
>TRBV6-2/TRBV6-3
CASSYSVGSPSGETQYF
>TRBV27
CASSLSMQANQPQHF
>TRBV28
CATTTPGLAGGHSYEQYF
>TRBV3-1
CASSQGTSYEQYF
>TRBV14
CASSQDELAYGYTF
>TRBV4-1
CASSQLTGGVYEQYF
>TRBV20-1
CSARDVSNHESSYEQYF
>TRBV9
CASSAHPREGNEKLFF
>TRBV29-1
CSVPRGKTDTQYF
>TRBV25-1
CASSGTGMNYGYTF
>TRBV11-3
CASSLGGGLNPNEQFF
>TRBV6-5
CASSYTGTGPTDTQYF
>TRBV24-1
CATSDRRGSYNEQFF
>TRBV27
CASSPPSNEQFF
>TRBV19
CATSPGLASDEQFF
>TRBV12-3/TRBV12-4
CASTGTTYEQYF
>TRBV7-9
CASSGTGNIMNTEAFF
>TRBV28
CASNLSGYNEQFF
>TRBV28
CASSFFPSTSGLNEQFF
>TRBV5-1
CASSWGDEQYF
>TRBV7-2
CASSFYRGSYNEQFF
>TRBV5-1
CASSPDQAAYEQYF